Listed below are T cell receptor beta chains from one sample, sequenced in a study of shared clonotypes between healthy human individuals. Sequencing was performed with immunoSEQ multiplex PCR; in TCRdb, only in-frame clones are kept and a portion is missing. The profile shows around 990,000 clones, 60% to 80% of them singletons. Material for sequencing was memory CD4+ T cells from PBMCs. Receptor source: a man younger than 35 in good health. Some clones in this sample may be carry-over from other donors' samples. CDR3s include the opening cysteine and the closing phenylalanine or tryptophan. A D gene is named only where the DNA matches it firmly. The size entry is marked missing in some rows and otherwise reads once, few, many or a size class.

clone_size	d_call	v_call	j_call	cdr3_nt	cdr3_aa
.	.	TRBV7-3	TRBJ1-1	TGTGCCAGCAGCCCCAGTTGGGGGTTTTGGTTT	CASSPSWGFWF
.	TRBD1	TRBV7-9	TRBJ2-7	TGTGCCAGCAGGGCGACAGGGCCTTCCTACGAGCAGTACTTC	CASRATGPSYEQYF
.	.	TRBV28	TRBJ1-1	TGTGCCAGCAGTTTTGGCGTCGGGCAGAACACTGAAGCTTTCTTT	CASSFGVGQNTEAFF
.	.	TRBV5-1	TRBJ1-4	TGCGCCAGCAGCTTGCTTTCGGCTACCCAGGGGACTAATGAAAAACTGTTTTTT	CASSLLSATQGTNEKLFF
.	TRBD1	TRBV9	TRBJ1-2	TGTGCCAGCAGCGCGACAGGGTTAGGGGATGGCTACACCTTC	CASSATGLGDGYTF
.	.	TRBV5-1	TRBJ1-2	TGCGCCAGCAGCTTGGACGGATACTATGGCTACACCTTC	CASSLDGYYGYTF
.	TRBD2	TRBV5-1	TRBJ2-7	TGCGCCAGCAGCCCCGCCCGAGGAGCGGGAGACGAGCAGTACTTC	CASSPARGAGDEQYF
few	TRBD1	TRBV6-5	TRBJ2-1	TGTGCCAGCAGCCCCCCTGGACAGGGGTACAATGAGCAGTTCTTC	CASSPPGQGYNEQFF
.	.	TRBV4-1	TRBJ1-5	TGCGCCAGCAGCCAAGATACCCATCAGCCCCAGCATTTT	CASSQDTHQPQHF
.	TRBD2	TRBV4-2	TRBJ2-1	TGTGCCAGCAGCCAAGTCGGCGGGAGTCAAAATGAGCAGTTCTTC	CASSQVGGSQNEQFF
few	.	TRBV9	TRBJ1-5	TGTGCCAGCAGCAACAGCAGAAGCAATCAGCCCCAGCATTTT	CASSNSRSNQPQHF
few	.	TRBV23-1	TRBJ2-1	TGCGCCAGCAGTCAATCTCCTGTGGTAGCGCCCAATGAGCAGTTCTTC	CASSQSPVVAPNEQFF
.	.	TRBV2	TRBJ2-1	TGTGCCAGCGGACCCCGGGACTTCTTTAATGAGCAGTTCTTC	CASGPRDFFNEQFF
.	TRBD1	TRBV15	TRBJ2-7	TGTGCCACCAGCAGAGCAGTACAGGGGGCCTACGAGCAGTACTTC	CATSRAVQGAYEQYF
.	TRBD2	TRBV11-3	TRBJ2-5	TGTGCCAGCAGCCGGGGACTAGCGGGAGAAAAGACCCAGTACTTC	CASSRGLAGEKTQYF
.	.	TRBV11-3	TRBJ1-3	TGTGCCAGCAGCTTATCAACTGGAAACACCATATATTTT	CASSLSTGNTIYF
many	.	TRBV7-9	TRBJ1-2	TGTGCCAGCAGCTTGGAGGAGTATGGCTACACCTTC	CASSLEEYGYTF
.	TRBD2	TRBV27	TRBJ2-7	TGTGCCAGCAGTTTTAGCGGGGTCTACGAGCAGTACTTC	CASSFSGVYEQYF
.	.	TRBV6-1	TRBJ1-1	TGTGCCAGCAGGCTCACCTTTTGGGACACTGAAGCTTTCTTT	CASRLTFWDTEAFF
.	.	TRBV25-1	TRBJ2-1	TGTGCCAGCAGTACCCCGGCAGGGACGGATGAGCAGTTCTTC	CASSTPAGTDEQFF
.	TRBD2	TRBV5-6	TRBJ2-7	TGTGCCAGCAGCTTCGGGACTAGGCCTTGGTACGAGCAGTACTTC	CASSFGTRPWYEQYF
once	.	TRBV6-5	TRBJ2-7	TGTGCCAGCAGTTACTCAAGGTATAACGAGCAGTACTTC	CASSYSRYNEQYF